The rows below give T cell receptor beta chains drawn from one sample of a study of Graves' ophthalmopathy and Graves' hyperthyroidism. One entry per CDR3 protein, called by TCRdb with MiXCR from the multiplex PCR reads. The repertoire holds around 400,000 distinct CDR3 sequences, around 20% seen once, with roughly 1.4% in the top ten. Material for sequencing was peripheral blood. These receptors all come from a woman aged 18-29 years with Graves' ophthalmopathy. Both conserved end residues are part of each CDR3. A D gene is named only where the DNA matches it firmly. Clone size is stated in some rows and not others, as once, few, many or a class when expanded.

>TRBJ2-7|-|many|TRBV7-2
TGTGCCAGCAGCTTTGGGGACACTCCCCACGAGCAGTACTTC
CASSFGDTPHEQYF
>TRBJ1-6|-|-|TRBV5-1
TGCGCCAGCAGCTTGGCGTGGGGCCCCTTGGCCCTCCACTTT
CASSLAWGPLALHF
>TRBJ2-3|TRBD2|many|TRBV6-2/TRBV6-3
TGTGCCAGCAGTTACTCGGGAGGGCGGACAGATACGCAGTATTTT
CASSYSGGRTDTQYF
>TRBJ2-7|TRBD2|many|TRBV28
TGTGCCAGCAGTATCGCTCGTACGGGACTAGCGCGAAACGAGCAGTACTTC
CASSIARTGLARNEQYF
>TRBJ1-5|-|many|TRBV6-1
TGTGCCAGCAGCGCCCTAGGACATCAGCCCCAGCATTTT
CASSALGHQPQHF
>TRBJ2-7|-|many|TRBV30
TGTGCCTGGAGTGTCGGACAGGGAGGGGAGCAGTACTTC
CAWSVGQGGEQYF
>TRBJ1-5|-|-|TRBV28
TGTGCCAGCAGTTTCATCAGGGGTGCTCAGCCCCAGCATTTT
CASSFIRGAQPQHF
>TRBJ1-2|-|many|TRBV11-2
TGTGCCAGCCGGGGACGGGAGGCGAACTATGGCTACACCTTC
CASRGREANYGYTF
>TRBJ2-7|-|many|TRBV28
TGTGCCAGCAGGGGGGGGGCTGTCGTTGGTAGCTCCTACGAGCAGTACTTC
CASRGGAVVGSSYEQYF
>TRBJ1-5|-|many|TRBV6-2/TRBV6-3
TGTGCCAGCAGTTACTCGAGCGCTCAGCCCCAGCATTTT
CASSYSSAQPQHF
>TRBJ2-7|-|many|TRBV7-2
TGTGCCAGCAGCTTGGCGGCGACCCTCTCATACGAGCAGTACTTC
CASSLAATLSYEQYF
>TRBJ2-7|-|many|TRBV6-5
TGTGCCAGCAGTTACTCAAACAAGGGGGAGCAGTACTTC
CASSYSNKGEQYF
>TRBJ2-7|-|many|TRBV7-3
TGTGCCAGCAGCTTAGGAGGAGTGGGGTACGAGCAGTACTTC
CASSLGGVGYEQYF
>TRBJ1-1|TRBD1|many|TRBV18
TGTGCCAGCTCCCGACAGGGGGTGAACACTGAAGCTTTCTTT
CASSRQGVNTEAFF
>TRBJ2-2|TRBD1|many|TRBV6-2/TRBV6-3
TGTGCCAGCAGAAGACAGGGGGCAAACACCGGGGAGCTGTTTTTT
CASRRQGANTGELFF
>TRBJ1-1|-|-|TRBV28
TGTGCCAGCAGTTTTTATTTTCCGGCTGGAGGGGCCGCTTTCTTT
CASSFYFPAGGAAFF
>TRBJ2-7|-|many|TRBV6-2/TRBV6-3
TGTGCCAGCAGTTACGTGTGGCTTAGCGCCTTCTACGAGCAGTACTTC
CASSYVWLSAFYEQYF
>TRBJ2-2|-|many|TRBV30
TGTGCCGGCCAGGGGACGGGAACCGGGGAGCTGTTTTTT
CAGQGTGTGELFF